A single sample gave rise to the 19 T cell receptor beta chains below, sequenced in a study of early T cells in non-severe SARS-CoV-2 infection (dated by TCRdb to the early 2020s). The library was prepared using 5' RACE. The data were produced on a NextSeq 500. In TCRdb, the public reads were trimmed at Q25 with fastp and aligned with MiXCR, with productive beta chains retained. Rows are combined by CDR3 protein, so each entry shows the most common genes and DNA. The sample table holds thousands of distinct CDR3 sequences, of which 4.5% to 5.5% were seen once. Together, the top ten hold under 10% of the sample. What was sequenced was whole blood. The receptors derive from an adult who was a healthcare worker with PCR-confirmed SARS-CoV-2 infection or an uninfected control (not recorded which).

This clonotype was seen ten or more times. CDR3 loop: CASRIGVDRGAGNTIYF. The CDR3 bases are TGTGCCAGCAGGATTGGGGTCGACAGGGGAGCTGGAAACACCATATATTTT. The chain links TRBV12-3 or TRBV12-4 to TRBJ1-3, with 8 bases lining up with TRBD1. CDR3 size: 17 residues. V gave up 6 bases and J gave up 2 bases; unmatched junction bases: 12.

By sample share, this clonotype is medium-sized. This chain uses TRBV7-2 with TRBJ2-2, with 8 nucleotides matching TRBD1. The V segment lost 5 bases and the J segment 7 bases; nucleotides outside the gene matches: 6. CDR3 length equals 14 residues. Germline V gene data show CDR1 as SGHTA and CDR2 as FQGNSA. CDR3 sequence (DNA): TGTGCCAGCAGCGGGACAGGTCGGGTCGGGGAGCTGTTTTTT. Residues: CASSGTGRVGELFF.

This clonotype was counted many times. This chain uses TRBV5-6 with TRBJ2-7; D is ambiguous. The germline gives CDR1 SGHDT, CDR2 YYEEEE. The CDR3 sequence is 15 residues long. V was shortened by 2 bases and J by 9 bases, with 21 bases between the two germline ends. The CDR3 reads CASSFDRSPSRTQYV. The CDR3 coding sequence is TGTGCCAGCAGCTTTGATCGGAGTCCCAGTCGGACGCAGTACGTC.

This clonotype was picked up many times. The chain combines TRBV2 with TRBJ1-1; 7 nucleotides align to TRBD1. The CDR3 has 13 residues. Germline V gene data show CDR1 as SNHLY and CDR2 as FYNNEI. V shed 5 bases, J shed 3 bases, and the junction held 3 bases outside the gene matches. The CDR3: CASSSDRDTEAFF. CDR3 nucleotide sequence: TGTGCCAGCAGTTCCGACAGGGACACTGAAGCTTTCTTT.

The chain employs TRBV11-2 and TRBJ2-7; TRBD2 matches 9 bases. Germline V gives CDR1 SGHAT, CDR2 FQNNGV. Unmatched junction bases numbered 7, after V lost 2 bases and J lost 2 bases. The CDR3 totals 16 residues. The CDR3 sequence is CASSLLEGLAAYEQYF. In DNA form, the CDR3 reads TGTGCCAGCAGCTTACTCGAGGGACTAGCAGCCTACGAGCAGTACTTC.

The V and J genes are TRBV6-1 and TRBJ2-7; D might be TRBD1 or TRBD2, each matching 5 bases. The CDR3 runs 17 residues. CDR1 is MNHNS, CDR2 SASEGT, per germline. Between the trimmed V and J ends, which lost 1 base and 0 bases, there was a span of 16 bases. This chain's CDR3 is CASSEDGTALGSYEQYF. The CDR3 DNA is TGTGCCAGCAGTGAAGATGGGACGGCACTAGGCTCCTACGAGCAGTACTTC.

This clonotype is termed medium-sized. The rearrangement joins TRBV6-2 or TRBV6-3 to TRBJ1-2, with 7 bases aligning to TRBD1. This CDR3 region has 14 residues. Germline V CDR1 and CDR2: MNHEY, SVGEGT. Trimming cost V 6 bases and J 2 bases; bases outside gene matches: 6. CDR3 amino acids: CASSRDRANYGYTF. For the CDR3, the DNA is TGTGCCAGCAGCCGCGACAGGGCGAACTATGGCTACACCTTC.

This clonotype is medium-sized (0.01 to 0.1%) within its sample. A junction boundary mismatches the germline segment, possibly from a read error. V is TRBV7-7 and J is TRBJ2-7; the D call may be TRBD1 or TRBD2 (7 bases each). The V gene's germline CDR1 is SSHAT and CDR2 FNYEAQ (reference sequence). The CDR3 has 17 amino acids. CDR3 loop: CASSLGTKTGVEDEQYF. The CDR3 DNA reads TGTGCTAGCAGCTTAGGGACTAAAACAGGGGTAGAGGACGAGCAGTACTTC.

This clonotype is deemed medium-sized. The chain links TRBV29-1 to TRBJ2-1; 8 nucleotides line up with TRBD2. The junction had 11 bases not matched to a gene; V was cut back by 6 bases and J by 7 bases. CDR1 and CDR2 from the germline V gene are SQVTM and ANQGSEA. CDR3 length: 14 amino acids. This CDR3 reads CSVDGLASTNEQFF. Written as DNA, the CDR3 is TGCAGCGTGGACGGACTAGCCTCGACGAATGAGCAGTTCTTC.

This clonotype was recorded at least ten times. The DNA for the CDR3 is TGCAGTGCTAGAGATCTCGAGTGGCGGGAGGTGTACAATGAGCAGTTCTTC. The encoded protein is CSARDLEWREVYNEQFF. The chain couples TRBV20-1 to TRBJ2-1; 8 nucleotides agree with TRBD2. V gave up 0 bases and J gave up 4 bases; unmatched junction bases: 11. The CDR3 extends over 17 amino acids. Per the germline V gene, CDR1 is DFQATT and CDR2 is SNEGSKA (reference sequence).

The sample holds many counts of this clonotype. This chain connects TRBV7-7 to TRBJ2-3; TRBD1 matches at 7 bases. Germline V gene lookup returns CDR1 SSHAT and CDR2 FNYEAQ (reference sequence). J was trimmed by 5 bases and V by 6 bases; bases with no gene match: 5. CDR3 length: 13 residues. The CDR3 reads CASRRQGGDTQYF. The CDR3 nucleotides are TGTGCCAGCAGGAGACAGGGTGGAGATACGCAGTATTTT.

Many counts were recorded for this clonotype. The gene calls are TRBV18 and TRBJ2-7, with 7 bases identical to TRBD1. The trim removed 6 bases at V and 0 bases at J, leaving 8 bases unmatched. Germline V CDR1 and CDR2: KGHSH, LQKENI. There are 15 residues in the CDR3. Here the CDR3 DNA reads TGTGCCAGCTCGCGCGACAGGGCCGGCTCCTACGAGCAGTACTTC. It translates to CASSRDRAGSYEQYF.

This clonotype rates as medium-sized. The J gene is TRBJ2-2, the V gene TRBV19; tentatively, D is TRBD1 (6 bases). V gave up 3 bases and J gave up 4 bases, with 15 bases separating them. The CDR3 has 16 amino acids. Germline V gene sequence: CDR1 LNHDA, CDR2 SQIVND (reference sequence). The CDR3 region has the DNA TGTGCCAGTAGTATTTGGGGGCCCTCCGGCACCGGGGAGCTGTTTTTT. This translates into CASSIWGPSGTGELFF.

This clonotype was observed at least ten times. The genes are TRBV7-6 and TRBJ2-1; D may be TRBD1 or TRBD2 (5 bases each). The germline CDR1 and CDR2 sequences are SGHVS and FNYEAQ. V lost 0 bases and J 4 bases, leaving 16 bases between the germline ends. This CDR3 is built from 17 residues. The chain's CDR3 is CASSLAPASGPYNEQFF. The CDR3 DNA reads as TGTGCCAGCAGCTTAGCTCCTGCCTCGGGGCCTTACAATGAGCAGTTCTTC.

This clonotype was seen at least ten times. The CDR3 loop reads CASSPGVLAVNTGELFF. The CDR3, as DNA: TGTGCCAGCAGCCCCGGAGTACTAGCGGTTAACACCGGGGAGCTGTTTTTT. The chain links TRBV11-2 to TRBJ2-2; 8 bases align to TRBD2. CDR1 and CDR2 from the germline V gene are SGHAT and FQNNGV. Trimming removed 5 bases from V and 2 bases from J; junction bases left unmatched: 10. The CDR3 loop spans 17 amino acids.

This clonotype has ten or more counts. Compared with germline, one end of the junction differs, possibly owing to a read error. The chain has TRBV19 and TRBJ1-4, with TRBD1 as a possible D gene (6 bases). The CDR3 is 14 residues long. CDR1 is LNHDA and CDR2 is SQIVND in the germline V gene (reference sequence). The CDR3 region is CASRIGQKNEKLFF. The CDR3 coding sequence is TGTGCCAGTAGAATAGGACAGAAGAATGAAAAACTGTTTTTT.

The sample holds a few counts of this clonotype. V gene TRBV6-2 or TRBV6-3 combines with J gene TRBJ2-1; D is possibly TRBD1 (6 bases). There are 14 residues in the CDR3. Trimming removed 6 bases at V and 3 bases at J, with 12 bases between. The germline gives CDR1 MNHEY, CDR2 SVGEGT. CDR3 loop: CASRPSQGYNEQFF. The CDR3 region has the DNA TGTGCCAGCAGGCCATCACAGGGCTACAATGAGCAGTTCTTC.

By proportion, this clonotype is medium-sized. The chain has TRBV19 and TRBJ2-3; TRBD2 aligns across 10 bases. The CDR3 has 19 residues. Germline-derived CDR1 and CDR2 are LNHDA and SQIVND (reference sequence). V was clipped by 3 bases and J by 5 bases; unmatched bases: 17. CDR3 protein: CASSITARRLAGGLDTQYF. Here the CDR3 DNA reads TGTGCCAGTAGTATCACAGCCCGGAGACTAGCGGGTGGTTTAGATACGCAGTATTTT.

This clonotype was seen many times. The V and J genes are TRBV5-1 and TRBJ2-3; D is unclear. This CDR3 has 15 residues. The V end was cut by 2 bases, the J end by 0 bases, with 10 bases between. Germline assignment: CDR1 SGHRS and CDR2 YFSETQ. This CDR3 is CASSFPGISTDTQYF. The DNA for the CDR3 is TGCGCCAGCAGCTTCCCCGGAATTAGCACAGATACGCAGTATTTT.